Each of the 6 T cell receptor beta chains below was sequenced from the same sample in a study of response to subunit inactivated influenza vaccine. TCRdb re-called the RT-PCR reads with MiXCR, one entry per CDR3 protein. The top ten clones hold 8.5% to 14% of a sample with a few hundred thousand distinct CDR3 sequences, 14% of them seen once. Sample: PBMCs from blood, taken 11 to 12 days after vaccination. Receptors originate from a man in his forties or fifties who received an inactivated influenza vaccine.

The chain recombines TRBV12-3 or TRBV12-4 with TRBJ2-5; D may be TRBD2 (6 bases). CDR3 length: 14 residues. The V and J ends lost 6 bases and 2 bases respectively, with 13 bases between them. This CDR3 reads CASSRGINQETQYF. Here the CDR3 DNA reads TGTGCCAGCAGCCGGGGGATAAATCAAGAGACCCAGTACTTC.

This rearrangement joins TRBV20-1 to TRBJ2-7; maybe TRBD1 (6 bases). The CDR3 spans 15 residues. Per the germline V gene, CDR1 is DFQATT and CDR2 is SNEGSKA (reference sequence). V was cut by 1 base and J by 2 bases, with 15 bases left in between. The CDR3, as DNA: TGCAGTGCTAGAGGGGGGCCCCGGTTTACCTACGAGCAGTACTTC. Amino acid sequence: CSARGGPRFTYEQYF.

V usage is TRBV28 and J usage is TRBJ2-3, with 13 bases fitting TRBD2. J lost 3 bases, V lost 6 bases, and 3 bases had no gene match. The CDR3 is 15 residues long. Germline V gives CDR1 MDHEN, CDR2 SYDVKM. CDR3 region: CASRVGLAGTDTQYF. CDR3 nucleotides: TGTGCCAGCAGGGTGGGACTAGCGGGGACAGATACGCAGTATTTT.

The chain combines TRBV29-1 with TRBJ2-3; 9 bases are a match to TRBD2. V was pared by 3 bases and J by 5 bases, with 12 bases of the junction left unmatched. CDR3 length: 16 residues. Germline assignment: CDR1 SQVTM and CDR2 ANQGSEA. Here the CDR3 reads CSVDDFKETSGDTQYF. The CDR3 DNA sequence: TGCAGCGTTGACGATTTTAAGGAGACTAGCGGAGATACGCAGTATTTT.

The chain has TRBV7-7 and TRBJ2-5; D gene ambiguous. Germline CDR1 reads SSHAT; CDR2 reads FNYEAQ (reference sequence). The CDR3 totals 13 residues. V was cut by 6 bases and J by 1 base, with 9 bases left in between. CDR3 sequence: CASSTGSQETQYF. CDR3 coding DNA: TGTGCCAGCAGTACCGGGTCCCAAGAGACCCAGTACTTC.

This clonotype was counted between two and nine times. CDR3 protein: CASSDSRLGQQNTEAFF. The CDR3 nucleotides are TGTGCCAGCAGCGACAGCCGGTTGGGACAGCAGAACACTGAAGCTTTCTTT. This chain joins TRBV7-9 and TRBJ1-1; 7 bases are a match to TRBD1. The CDR3 length is 17 residues. Losses at the gene ends were 5 bases for V and 1 base for J; bases not matched to a gene: 13. CDR1 SEHNR and CDR2 FQNEAQ come from the germline V gene (reference sequence).